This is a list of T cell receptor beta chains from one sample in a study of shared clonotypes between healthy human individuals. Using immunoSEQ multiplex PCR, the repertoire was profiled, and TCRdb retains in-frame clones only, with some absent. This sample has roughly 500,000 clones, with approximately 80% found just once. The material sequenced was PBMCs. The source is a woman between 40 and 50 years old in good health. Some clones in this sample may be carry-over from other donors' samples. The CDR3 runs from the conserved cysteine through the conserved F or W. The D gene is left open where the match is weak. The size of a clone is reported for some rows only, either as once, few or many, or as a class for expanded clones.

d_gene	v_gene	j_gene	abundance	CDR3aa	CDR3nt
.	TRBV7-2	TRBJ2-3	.	CAIAWARGKDTQYF	TGTGCCATCGCTTGGGCAAGGGGGAAGGATACGCAGTATTTT
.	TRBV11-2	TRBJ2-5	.	CASSLAVYQETQYF	TGTGCCAGCAGCTTAGCGGTTTACCAAGAGACCCAGTACTTC
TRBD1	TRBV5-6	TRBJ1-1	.	CASSYTGTGSYTEAFF	TGTGCCAGCAGCTACACCGGGACAGGCTCCTACACTGAAGCTTTCTTT
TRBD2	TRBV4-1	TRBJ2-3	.	CASSQDAPGGAGDTQYF	TGCGCCAGCAGCCAAGATGCTCCGGGAGGCGCGGGAGATACGCAGTATTTT
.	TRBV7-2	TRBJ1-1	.	CASSLVRQKNTEAFF	TGTGCCAGCAGCTTAGTACGGCAGAAGAACACTGAAGCTTTCTTT
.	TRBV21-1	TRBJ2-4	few	CASRDRGLAKNIQYF	TGTGCCAGCCGGGACAGGGGGTTAGCCAAAAACATTCAGTACTTC
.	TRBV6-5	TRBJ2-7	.	CASSNPNYEQYF	TGTGCCAGCAGTAACCCGAACTACGAGCAGTACTTC
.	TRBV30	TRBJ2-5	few	CAWSARTLQETQYF	TGTGCCTGGAGTGCTAGGACTTTACAAGAGACCCAGTACTTC
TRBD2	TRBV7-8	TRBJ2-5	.	CASSLRLAGGRQETQYF	TGTGCCAGCAGCTTGAGACTAGCGGGAGGAAGGCAAGAGACCCAGTACTTC
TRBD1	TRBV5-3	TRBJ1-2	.	CARSFWGQYPYGYTF	TGTGCCAGAAGCTTTTGGGGACAGTATCCGTATGGCTACACCTTC
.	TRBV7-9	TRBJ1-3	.	CASGTSGNTIYF	TGTGCCAGCGGGACCTCTGGAAACACCATATATTTT
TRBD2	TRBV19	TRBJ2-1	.	CASSIRGLAGGNEQFF	TGTGCCAGTAGTATACGGGGACTAGCGGGGGGCAATGAGCAGTTCTTC
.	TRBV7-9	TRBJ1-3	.	CASSPRGTAGNTIYF	TGTGCCAGCAGCCCCCGGGGAACGGCGGGAAACACCATATATTTT
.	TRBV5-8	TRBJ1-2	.	CASSWDDYGYTF	TGTGCCAGCAGCTGGGACGACTATGGCTACACCTTC
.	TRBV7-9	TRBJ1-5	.	CASSLEGSQPQHF	TGTGCCAGCAGCTTAGAGGGTAGCCAGCCCCAGCATTTT
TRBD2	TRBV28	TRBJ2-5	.	CASSFLTSGAETQYF	TGTGCCAGCAGTTTCCTGACTAGCGGGGCCGAGACCCAGTACTTC
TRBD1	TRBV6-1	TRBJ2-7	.	CASNTPGQSYEQYF	TGTGCCAGCAATACCCCGGGACAGTCCTACGAGCAGTACTTC
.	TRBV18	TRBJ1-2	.	CASSPPIAGYGYTF	TGTGCCAGCTCACCACCGATCGCCGGCTATGGCTACACCTTC
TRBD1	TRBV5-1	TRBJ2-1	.	CASSPDRGVDEQFF	TGCGCCAGCAGCCCGGACAGGGGCGTCGATGAGCAGTTCTTC
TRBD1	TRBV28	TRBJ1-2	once	CASSPGDRLGDGYTF	TGTGCCAGCAGTCCAGGGGACAGGCTGGGAGATGGCTACACCTTC
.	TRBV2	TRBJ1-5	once	CASSENRQGNQSQHF	TGTGCCAGCAGTGAGAACCGGCAGGGCAATCAGTCCCAGCATTTT
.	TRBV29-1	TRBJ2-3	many	CSVGAGTATDTQYF	TGCAGCGTTGGAGCGGGTACAGCCACAGATACGCAGTATTTT
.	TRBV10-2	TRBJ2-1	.	CASRDLGGNEQFF	TGCGCCAGCCGGGACTTGGGCGGAAATGAGCAGTTCTTC
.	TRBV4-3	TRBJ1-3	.	CASSQDFRQGTNTIYF	TGCGCCAGCAGCCAAGATTTTAGGCAGGGGACAAACACCATATATTTT
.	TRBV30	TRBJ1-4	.	CAWMGLRDEKLFF	TGTGCCTGGATGGGACTGAGGGATGAAAAACTGTTTTTT
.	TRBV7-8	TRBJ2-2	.	CASSSNTGWTGELFF	TGTGCCAGCAGCTCGAACACAGGGTGGACCGGGGAGCTGTTTTTT
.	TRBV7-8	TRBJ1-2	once	CASSSPVIRGGYTF	TGTGCCAGCAGCTCCCCGGTTATTCGGGGCGGCTACACCTTC
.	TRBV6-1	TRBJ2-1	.	CASSEGLRNNEQFF	TGTGCCAGCAGTGAAGGATTGCGGAACAATGAGCAGTTCTTC
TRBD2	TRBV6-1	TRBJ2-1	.	CASSEADPSGIYNEQFF	TGTGCCAGCAGTGAAGCCGATCCTAGCGGGATCTACAATGAGCAGTTCTTC
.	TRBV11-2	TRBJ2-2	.	CASSLFVSGEPTGELFF	TGTGCCAGCAGCTTATTTGTGAGCGGAGAGCCCACCGGGGAGCTGTTTTTT
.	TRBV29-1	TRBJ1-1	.	CSVAASGTEAFF	TGCAGCGTTGCCGCGTCGGGAACTGAAGCTTTCTTT
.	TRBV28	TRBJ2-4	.	CASSLTRGRGVKNIQYF	TGTGCCAGCAGTTTAACCCGTGGCAGGGGCGTCAAAAACATTCAGTACTTC
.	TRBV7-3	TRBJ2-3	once	CASSLTRVSDTQYF	TGTGCCAGCAGCTTAACCCGGGTGTCAGATACGCAGTATTTT
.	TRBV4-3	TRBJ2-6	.	CASSQDSGANVLTF	TGCGCCAGCAGCCAAGATTCTGGGGCCAACGTCCTGACTTTC
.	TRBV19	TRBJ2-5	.	CASSPTRGRETQYF	TGTGCCAGTAGTCCGACGCGGGGGCGAGAGACCCAGTACTTC
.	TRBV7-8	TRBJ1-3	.	CASSLDRAPGNTIYF	TGTGCCAGCAGCTTAGACAGGGCCCCCGGAAACACCATATATTTT
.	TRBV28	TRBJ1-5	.	CASSSPGGGGNQPQHF	TGTGCCAGCAGTTCCCCTGGGGGAGGCGGCAATCAGCCCCAGCATTTT
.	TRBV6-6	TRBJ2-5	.	CAGSYSRRETQYF	TGTGCCGGCAGTTACTCTAGGAGGGAGACCCAGTACTTC
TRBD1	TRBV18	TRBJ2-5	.	CASSPGQGSRETQYF	TGTGCCAGCTCACCGGGACAGGGTTCTCGGGAGACCCAGTACTTC
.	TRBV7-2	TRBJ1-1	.	CASSPVGPWGFF	TGTGCCAGCAGCCCAGTGGGGCCATGGGGTTTCTTT
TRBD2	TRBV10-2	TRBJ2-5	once	CASSALAGGETQYF	TGCGCCAGTAGTGCCCTAGCGGGGGGAGAGACCCAGTACTTC
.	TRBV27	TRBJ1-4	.	CASSLFRLGGEKLFF	TGTGCCAGCAGTTTATTTCGCTTAGGGGGAGAAAAACTGTTTTTT
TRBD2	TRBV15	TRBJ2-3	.	CATSRDGGPLAGGTDTQYF	TGTGCCACCAGCAGAGATGGCGGGCCTCTAGCGGGAGGCACAGATACGCAGTATTTT
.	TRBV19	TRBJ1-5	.	CACRTFGGNQPQHF	TGTGCCTGCCGGACGTTCGGCGGCAATCAGCCCCAGCATTTT
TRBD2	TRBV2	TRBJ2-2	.	CASSDLTSGTGELFF	TGTGCCAGCAGTGATCTGACTAGCGGGACCGGGGAGCTGTTTTTT
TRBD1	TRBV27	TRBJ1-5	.	CASSPTGNRLLNNQPQHF	TGTGCCAGCAGCCCGACAGGGAATCGGCTCTTGAACAATCAGCCCCAGCATTTT
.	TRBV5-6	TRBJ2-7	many	CASSWRRGTYEQYF	TGTGCCAGCAGCTGGAGAAGGGGAACCTACGAGCAGTACTTC
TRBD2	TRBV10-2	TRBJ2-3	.	CASRGLAGRTDTQYF	TGCGCCAGCAGGGGACTAGCGGGACGCACAGATACGCAGTATTTT
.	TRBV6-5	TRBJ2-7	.	CASSSAGWGSYEQYF	TGTGCCAGCAGCTCCGCGGGGTGGGGCTCCTACGAGCAGTACTTC
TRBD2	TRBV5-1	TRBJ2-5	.	CASSFSGRRGETQYF	TGCGCCAGCAGCTTTAGCGGGAGGCGTGGAGAGACCCAGTACTTC
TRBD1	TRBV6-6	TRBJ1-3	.	CATSTGPGNTIYF	TGTGCCACCTCGACAGGGCCTGGAAACACCATATATTTT